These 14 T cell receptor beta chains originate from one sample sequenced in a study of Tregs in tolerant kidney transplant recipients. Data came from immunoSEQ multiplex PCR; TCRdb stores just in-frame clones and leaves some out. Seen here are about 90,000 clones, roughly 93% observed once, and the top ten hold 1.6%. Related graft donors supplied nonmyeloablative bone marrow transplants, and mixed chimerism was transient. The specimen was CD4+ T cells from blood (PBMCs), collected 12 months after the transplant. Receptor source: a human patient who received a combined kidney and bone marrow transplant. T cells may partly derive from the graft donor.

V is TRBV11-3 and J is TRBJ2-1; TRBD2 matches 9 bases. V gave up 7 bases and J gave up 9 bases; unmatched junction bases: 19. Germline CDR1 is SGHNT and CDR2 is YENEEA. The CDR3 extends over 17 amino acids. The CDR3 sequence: CASTLFAGTSLGGEQFF. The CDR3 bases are TGTGCCAGCACTCTTTTCGCCGGGACTAGCTTAGGGGGTGAGCAGTTCTTC.

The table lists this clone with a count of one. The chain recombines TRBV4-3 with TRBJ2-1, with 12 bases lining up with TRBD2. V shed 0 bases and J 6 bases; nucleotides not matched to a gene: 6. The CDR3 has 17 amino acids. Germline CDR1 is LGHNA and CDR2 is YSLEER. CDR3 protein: CASSQDLAGGPGNEQFF. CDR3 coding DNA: TGCGCCAGCAGCCAAGACCTAGCGGGGGGGCCCGGCAATGAGCAGTTCTTC.

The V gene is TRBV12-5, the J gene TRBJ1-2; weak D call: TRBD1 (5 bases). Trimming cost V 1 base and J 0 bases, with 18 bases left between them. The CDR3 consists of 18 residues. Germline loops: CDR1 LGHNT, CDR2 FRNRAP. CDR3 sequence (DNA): TGTGCTAGTGGTTTGGCCGGGGGGTCTCCCGTAGCTAACTATGGCTACACCTTC. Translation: CASGLAGGSPVANYGYTF.

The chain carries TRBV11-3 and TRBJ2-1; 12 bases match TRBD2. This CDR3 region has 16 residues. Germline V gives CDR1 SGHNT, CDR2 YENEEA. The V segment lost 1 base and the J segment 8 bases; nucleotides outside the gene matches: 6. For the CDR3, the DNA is TGTGCCAGCAGCTTAGGTCCCGGACTAGCGGGATATGAGCAGTTCTTC. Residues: CASSLGPGLAGYEQFF. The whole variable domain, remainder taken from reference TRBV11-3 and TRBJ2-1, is EAGVVQSPRYKIIEKKQPVAFWCNPISGHNTLYWYLQNLGQGPELLIRYENEEAVDDSQLPKDRFSAERLKGVDSTLKIQPAELGDSAVYLCASSLGPGLAGYEQFFGPGTRLTVL.

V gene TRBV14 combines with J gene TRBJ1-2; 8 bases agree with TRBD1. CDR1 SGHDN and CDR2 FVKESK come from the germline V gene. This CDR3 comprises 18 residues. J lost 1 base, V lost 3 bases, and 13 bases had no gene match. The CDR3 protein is CASSHLPPETGVNYGYTF. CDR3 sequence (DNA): TGTGCCAGCAGCCACTTACCCCCGGAGACAGGGGTTAACTATGGCTACACCTTC.

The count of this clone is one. CDR3 in amino acids: CASSQPTSGRANTGELFF. The CDR3 DNA reads TGTGCCAGCAGCCAACCGACTAGCGGGAGGGCCAACACCGGGGAGCTGTTTTTT. This chain joins TRBV7-2 and TRBJ2-2; 14 positions agree with TRBD2. V lost 5 bases and J lost 2; bases outside the gene matches: 7. Germline V lookup: CDR1 SGHTA, CDR2 FQGNSA. This CDR3 comprises 18 residues.

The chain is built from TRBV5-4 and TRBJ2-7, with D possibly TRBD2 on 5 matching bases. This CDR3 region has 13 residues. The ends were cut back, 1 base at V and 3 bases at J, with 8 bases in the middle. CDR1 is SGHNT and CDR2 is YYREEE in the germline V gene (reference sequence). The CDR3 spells CASSLPGNYEQYF. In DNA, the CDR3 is TGTGCCAGCAGCTTGCCGGGGAACTACGAGCAGTACTTC.

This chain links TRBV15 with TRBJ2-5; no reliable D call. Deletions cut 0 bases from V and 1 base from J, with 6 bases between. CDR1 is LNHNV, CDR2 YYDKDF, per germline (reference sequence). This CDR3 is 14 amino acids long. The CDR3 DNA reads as TGTGCCACCAGCAGAGATAGAGCCCAAGAGACCCAGTACTTC. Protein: CATSRDRAQETQYF. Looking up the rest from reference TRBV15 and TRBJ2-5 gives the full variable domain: DAMVIQNPRYQVTQFGKPVTLSCSQTLNHNVMYWYQQKSSQAPKLLFHYYDKDFNNEADTPDNFQSRRPNTSFCFLDIRSPGLGDTAMYLCATSRDRAQETQYFGPGTRLLVL.

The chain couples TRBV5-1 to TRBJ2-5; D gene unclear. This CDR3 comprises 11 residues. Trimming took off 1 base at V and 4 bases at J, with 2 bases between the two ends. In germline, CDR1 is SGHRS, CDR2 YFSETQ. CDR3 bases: TGCGCCAGCAGCTTGCGAGAGACCCAGTACTTC. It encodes CASSLRETQYF.

As DNA, the CDR3 is TGTGCCAGCAGCTTAGACCGCGGGGGTCAGGGTAGCAATCAGCCCCAGCATTTT. Translated, it gives CASSLDRGGQGSNQPQHF. The rearrangement uses TRBV7-3 and TRBJ1-5; TRBD1 might be the D (5 bases). The CDR3 totals 18 residues. Germline lookup yields CDR1 SGHTA and CDR2 FQGTGA. V dropped 2 bases and J dropped 0 bases, with 17 bases sitting between them.

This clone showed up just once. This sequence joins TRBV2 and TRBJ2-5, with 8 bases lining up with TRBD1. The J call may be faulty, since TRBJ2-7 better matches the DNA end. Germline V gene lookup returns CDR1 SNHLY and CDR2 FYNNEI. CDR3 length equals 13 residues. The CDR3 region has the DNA TGTGCCAGCAGCGGACAGGGTCCGTACGAGCAGTACTTC. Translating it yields CASSGQGPYEQYF.

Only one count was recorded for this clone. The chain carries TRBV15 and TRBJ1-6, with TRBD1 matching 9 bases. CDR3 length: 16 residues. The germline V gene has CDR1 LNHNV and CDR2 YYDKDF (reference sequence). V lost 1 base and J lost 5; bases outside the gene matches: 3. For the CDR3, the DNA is TGTGCCACCAGCAGAGTACGACAGGGGGATAATTCACCCCTCCACTTT. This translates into CATSRVRQGDNSPLHF.

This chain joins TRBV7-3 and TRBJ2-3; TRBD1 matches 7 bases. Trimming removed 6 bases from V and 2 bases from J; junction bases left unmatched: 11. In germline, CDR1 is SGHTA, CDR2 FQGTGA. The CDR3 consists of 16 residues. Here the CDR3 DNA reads TGTGCCAGCAGTTCGCGACCGGGACAGAACACAGATACGCAGTATTTT. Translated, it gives CASSSRPGQNTDTQYF.

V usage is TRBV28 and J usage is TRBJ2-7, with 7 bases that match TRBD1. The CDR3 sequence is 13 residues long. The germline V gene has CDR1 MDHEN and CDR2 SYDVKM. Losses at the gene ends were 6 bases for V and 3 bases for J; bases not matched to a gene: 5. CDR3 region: CASRGGRGYEQYF. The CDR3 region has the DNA TGTGCCAGCAGAGGGGGCCGGGGCTACGAGCAGTACTTC.